The 29 T cell receptor beta chains below come from one sample, sequenced in a study of cytomegalovirus exposure and HLA in healthy donors. The assay was immunoSEQ multiplex PCR, and TCRdb's table has in-frame clones only and misses some. The sample holds tens of thousands of clones, about 90% seen once. Sample: PBMCs. These receptors all stem from a man aged 18 to 30 in good health and CMV-seronegative.

The CDR3 spells CASSLFGWGGRDTQYF. For the CDR3, the DNA is TGTGCCAGCAGTTTATTCGGATGGGGGGGCCGGGATACGCAGTATTTT. The rearrangement uses TRBV28 and TRBJ2-3; D is possibly TRBD2 (7 bases). The CDR3 extends over 16 amino acids. Looked up from germline, CDR1 is MDHEN and CDR2 is SYDVKM. Between the trimmed V and J ends, which lost 1 base and 6 bases, there was a span of 17 bases.

V and J are TRBV28 and TRBJ2-1; 8 positions match TRBD1. There are 14 residues in the CDR3. Germline values: CDR1 MDHEN, CDR2 SYDVKM. J lost 1 base, V lost 10 bases, and 6 bases had no gene match. The CDR3 nucleotides read TGTGCCACCTCAGACAGGGGATCCTACAATGAGCAGTTCTTC. Amino acid sequence: CATSDRGSYNEQFF.

This clone has just a few counts. V gene TRBV5-1 combines with J gene TRBJ2-7, with D possibly TRBD1 on 6 matching bases. V was shortened by 2 bases and J by 3 bases, with 15 bases between the two germline ends. Germline loops: CDR1 SGHRS, CDR2 YFSETQ. The CDR3 runs to 15 residues. CDR3 amino acids: CASSFQQGPHYEQYF. The CDR3 coding sequence is TGCGCCAGCAGCTTTCAACAGGGCCCCCACTACGAGCAGTACTTC.

The count of this clone is one. The chain is built from TRBV6-5 and TRBJ2-2; the match to TRBD1 covers 7 bases. The CDR3 is made up of 15 amino acids. Germline trimming cut 6 bases from V and 4 bases from J; bases unmatched to any gene: 8. CDR1 MNHEY and CDR2 SVGAGI come from the germline V gene. CDR3 bases: TGTGCCAGCAGCCCCCGACAGGGCGGCACCGGGGAGCTGTTTTTT. Its translation: CASSPRQGGTGELFF.

The chain recombines TRBV5-6 with TRBJ2-5; 7 bases fit TRBD1. Germline CDR1 is SGHDT and CDR2 is YYEEEE. The CDR3 has 14 residues. V lost 4 bases to trimming and J lost 1 base; unmatched junction nucleotides: 4. CDR3 region: CASSEGTAQETQYF. CDR3 bases: TGTGCCAGCAGCGAAGGGACAGCCCAAGAGACCCAGTACTTC. The full variable domain, completed using reference TRBV5-6 and TRBJ2-5, is DAGVTQSPTHLIKTRGQQVTLRCSPKSGHDTVSWYQQALGQGPQFIFQYYEEEERQRGNFPDRFSGHQFPNYSSELNVNALLLGDSALYLCASSEGTAQETQYFGPGTRLLVL.

The V call is TRBV9, the J call TRBJ2-1, with D hard to call. V was trimmed by 0 bases and J by 13 bases, leaving 14 bases between them. The CDR3 has 13 amino acids. Germline-derived CDR1 and CDR2 are SGDLS and YYNGEE. CDR3: CASSVVPEAVQFF. In nucleotides, the CDR3 is TGTGCCAGCAGCGTAGTTCCCGAGGCAGTCCAGTTCTTC.

The V gene is TRBV2, the J gene TRBJ2-1; maybe TRBD1 (6 bases). Germline CDR1 SNHLY, CDR2 FYNNEI. Trimming took 0 bases from V and 4 from J, leaving 16 bases between them. This CDR3 comprises 17 residues. The CDR3 protein is CASSEALWPGAYNEQFF. In nucleotides, the CDR3 is TGTGCCAGCAGTGAAGCGCTCTGGCCAGGGGCATACAATGAGCAGTTCTTC.

The V call is TRBV11-2, the J call TRBJ2-1; possibly TRBD1 for D (5 bases). Germline V lookup: CDR1 SGHAT, CDR2 FQNNGV. The CDR3 sequence is 15 residues long. Trimming cost V 6 bases and J 9 bases, with 21 bases left between them. The CDR3 sequence is CASSLGHSGVGEQFF. The CDR3 bases are TGTGCCAGCAGTTTGGGGCACTCTGGCGTTGGTGAGCAGTTCTTC.

The V gene is TRBV6-6, the J gene TRBJ2-5; D ambiguous. V was clipped by 3 bases and J by 0 bases, with 8 bases between them. Germline V lookup: CDR1 MNHNY, CDR2 SVGAGI (reference sequence). This CDR3 spans 14 amino acids. In nucleotides, the CDR3 is TGTGCCAGCAGTTATGCGGTGTACCAAGAGACCCAGTACTTC. Its translation is CASSYAVYQETQYF.

This clone showed up just a few times. The genes are TRBV18 and TRBJ1-2, with TRBD1 matching over 12 bases. The CDR3 is 16 amino acids. Germline CDR1 KGHSH, CDR2 LQKENI. V shed 3 bases, J shed 8 bases, and the junction held 10 bases outside the gene matches. CDR3 sequence: CASSPVGSGTGGGYTF. The CDR3 DNA follows: TGTGCCAGCTCACCTGTAGGATCCGGGACAGGGGGCGGCTACACCTTC.

The genes are TRBV7-8 and TRBJ1-5; D is ambiguous. V lost 1 base, J lost 1 base, and 8 bases lay in between. CDR3 length equals 15 residues. CDR1 is SGHVS, CDR2 FQNEAQ, per germline. The CDR3 bases are TGTGCCAGCAGCTTAGTAGCCCAGAGCAATCAGCCCCAGCATTTT. Amino acids: CASSLVAQSNQPQHF.

This clone was detected once. V gene TRBV4-2 combines with J gene TRBJ1-2; D is perhaps TRBD1 (5 bases). Germline loops: CDR1 LGHNA, CDR2 YNFKEQ. V was cut by 4 bases and J by 3 bases, with 18 bases left in between. This CDR3 is 16 amino acids long. CDR3 region: CASSRNLLGEDYGYTF. The CDR3 region has the DNA TGTGCCAGCAGCCGAAATCTGTTAGGGGAGGACTATGGCTACACCTTC.

This chain links TRBV5-1 with TRBJ1-2; 7 bases agree with TRBD1. The germline CDR1 and CDR2 sequences are SGHRS and YFSETQ. The CDR3 is 14 residues long. The J segment lost 7 bases and the V segment lost 0 bases, leaving 6 bases of the junction unmatched. The CDR3 sequence: CASSLGQGLGGYTF. CDR3 nucleotides: TGCGCCAGCAGCTTGGGACAGGGATTAGGTGGCTACACCTTC. Full variable domain (rest looked up from reference TRBV5-1 and TRBJ1-2): KAGVTQTPRYLIKTRGQQVTLSCSPISGHRSVSWYQQTPGQGLQFLFEYFSETQRNKGNFPGRFSGRQFSNSRSEMNVSTLELGDSALYLCASSLGQGLGGYTFGSGTRLTVV.

The chain recombines TRBV18 with TRBJ2-7; TRBD2 matches 9 bases. The V gene end was trimmed by 4 bases and the J gene end by 5 bases; junction bases not matched to a gene: 9. Looked up from germline, CDR1 is KGHSH and CDR2 is LQKENI. The CDR3 sequence is 15 residues long. CDR3: CASSLKSGRTDEQYF. DNA for the CDR3: TGTGCCAGCTCACTCAAGAGCGGGAGGACTGACGAGCAGTACTTC.

The chain combines TRBV29-1 with TRBJ2-7; the match to TRBD2 covers 8 bases. V was pared by 7 bases and J by 6 bases, with 8 bases of the junction left unmatched. CDR3 length: 12 residues. Germline V gene sequence: CDR1 SQVTM, CDR2 ANQGSEA. The CDR3 DNA reads as TGCAGCGGAACCGGGGGGGGGTCCGAGCAGTACTTC. It codes for CSGTGGGSEQYF.

The chain has TRBV6-1 and TRBJ2-3; 12 bases are a match to TRBD2. Germline loops: CDR1 MNHNS, CDR2 SASEGT. V gave up 6 bases and J gave up 2 bases; unmatched junction bases: 3. The CDR3 is made up of 15 amino acids. The CDR3 here is CASSWTSGDTDTQYF. In nucleotides, the CDR3 is TGTGCCAGCAGCTGGACTAGCGGGGACACAGATACGCAGTATTTT.

This clone was detected a few times. The chain combines TRBV5-5 with TRBJ2-7, with D perhaps TRBD1 (6 bases). Germline CDR1 and CDR2: SGHKS and YYEKEE (reference sequence). V gave up 4 bases and J gave up 3 bases, with 14 bases separating them. The CDR3 is 14 amino acids. This CDR3 is CASSLRDTDYEQYF. Here the CDR3 DNA reads TGTGCCAGCAGCCTCCGGGACACAGACTACGAGCAGTACTTC.

This clone has a handful of counts. This chain uses TRBV6-1 with TRBJ2-7; TRBD2 agrees at 11 bases. The germline V gene has CDR1 MNHNS and CDR2 SASEGT. CDR3 size: 15 residues. V was pared by 1 base and J by 5 bases, with 4 bases of the junction left unmatched. CDR3 nucleotides: TGTGCCAGCAGTGAAGAACTAGCGGGAGCCCACGAGCAGTACTTC. Amino acid sequence: CASSEELAGAHEQYF.

The chain carries TRBV29-1 and TRBJ2-5, with D possibly TRBD1 on 6 matching bases. Per germline, CDR1 SQVTM and CDR2 ANQGSEA. There are 14 residues in the CDR3. The V end was cut by 6 bases, the J end by 5 bases, with 19 bases between. DNA of the CDR3: TGCAGCGTGAAATTCGGACAGATCCTTGAGACCCAGTACTTC. Translation: CSVKFGQILETQYF.

This sequence joins TRBV10-1 and TRBJ2-2; D remains unclear. V lost 4 bases and J 2 bases, leaving 5 bases between the germline ends. This CDR3 has 13 residues. Germline V lookup: CDR1 WNHNN, CDR2 SYGVQD (reference sequence). The CDR3: CASSAPNTGELFF. The CDR3 bases are TGCGCCAGCAGTGCCCCTAACACCGGGGAGCTGTTTTTT.

The chain is built from TRBV6-5 and TRBJ2-7; D gene uncertain. From germline, CDR1 is MNHEY and CDR2 SVGAGI. Trimming took off 5 bases at V and 5 bases at J, with 13 bases between the two ends. The CDR3 sequence is 13 residues long. The CDR3 region has the DNA TGTGCCAGCAGTCCCCAGTTGTCCGACGAGCAGTACTTC. Residues: CASSPQLSDEQYF.

V and J are TRBV7-2 and TRBJ2-1; D uncertain. This CDR3 is built from 15 residues. Between the trimmed V and J ends, which lost 2 bases and 6 bases, there was a span of 14 bases. In germline, CDR1 is SGHTA, CDR2 FQGNSA. CDR3 coding DNA: TGTGCCAGCAGCTTAATTCCAGGTCCCCTCAATGAGCAGTTCTTC. Protein product: CASSLIPGPLNEQFF.

The chain couples TRBV7-9 to TRBJ2-1, with 7 bases matching TRBD1. The germline gives CDR1 SEHNR, CDR2 FQNEAQ (reference sequence). The CDR3 contains 15 residues. V lost 3 bases to trimming and J lost 0 bases; unmatched junction nucleotides: 2. Here the CDR3 DNA reads TGTGCCAGCAGCTTTCGGGACAGCTCCTACAATGAGCAGTTCTTC. Translation gives CASSFRDSSYNEQFF.

V is TRBV28 and J is TRBJ1-4; TRBD1 agrees at 9 bases. The CDR3 is 14 amino acids. The germline CDR1 and CDR2 sequences are MDHEN and SYDVKM. Losses at the gene ends were 4 bases for V and 8 bases for J; bases not matched to a gene: 5. This CDR3 is CASSSGTGTEKLFF. The CDR3 region has the DNA TGTGCCAGCAGTTCCGGGACAGGGACAGAAAAACTGTTTTTT.

This chain links TRBV18 with TRBJ1-1; 7 bases are shared with TRBD1. Per the germline V gene, CDR1 is KGHSH and CDR2 is LQKENI. Trimming removed 3 bases from V and 1 base from J; junction bases left unmatched: 5. The CDR3 extends over 15 amino acids. The CDR3, as DNA: TGTGCCAGCTCACCCAACACAGGGGAGAACACTGAAGCTTTCTTT. Translation: CASSPNTGENTEAFF.

This clone has just one count. The chain joins TRBV14 to TRBJ2-1; 11 bases map to TRBD2. The CDR3 spans 16 residues. The germline V gene encodes CDR1 SGHDN and CDR2 FVKESK. V trimming: 4 bases; J trimming: 12 bases; junction bases outside the gene matches: 14. CDR3 region: CASSRLTSGMSVAQFF. CDR3 coding DNA: TGTGCCAGCAGCCGCCTGACTAGCGGGATGTCGGTCGCGCAGTTCTTC.

The chain links TRBV28 to TRBJ2-7, with D possibly TRBD2 on 5 matching bases. The CDR3 has 14 residues. Trimming pared 2 bases from V and 3 bases from J, leaving 11 bases between. CDR1 is MDHEN and CDR2 is SYDVKM in the germline V gene. CDR3 in DNA: TGTGCCAGCAGTTTAAATCCGGGGAACTACGAGCAGTACTTC. This translates into CASSLNPGNYEQYF.

The chain employs TRBV29-1 and TRBJ2-3, with D perhaps matching TRBD1 (6 bases). Between the trimmed V and J ends, which lost 1 base and 0 bases, there was a span of 8 bases. Per the germline V gene, CDR1 is SQVTM and CDR2 is ANQGSEA. The CDR3 is 14 amino acids. The CDR3 region has the DNA TGCAGCGTTGAAGGGACAGAGAGCACAGATACGCAGTATTTT. This gives the protein CSVEGTESTDTQYF.

This sequence joins TRBV15 and TRBJ2-5; D ambiguous. The CDR3 runs to 14 residues. Germline V gives CDR1 LNHNV, CDR2 YYDKDF (reference sequence). V dropped 2 bases and J dropped 1 base, with 8 bases sitting between them. CDR3 DNA sequence: TGTGCCACCAGCAGATACCGGAGCCAAGAGACCCAGTACTTC. Protein: CATSRYRSQETQYF.